What follows are 5 T cell receptor beta chains derived from one specimen sequenced in a study of blood T cell repertoires in COVID-19 (dated by TCRdb to the early 2020s). The method behind the library was the immunoSEQ multiplex PCR assay. The immuneACCESS repertoire file appears here via TCRdb, limited to in-frame rearrangements. These files lack a portion of the clones; in checked studies, under half of the deficit traces to unresolved V genes, and the cause of the others is not known. For this sample the table gives roughly 250,000 clones, of which roughly four fifths were detected only once. The ten largest clones represent around 9.6% of the sample. Sequencing was done on a sample of peripheral blood. These TCRs come from a woman of 80 years or more with acute or convalescent COVID-19.

A single count supports this clone. This chain joins TRBV28 and TRBJ1-2, with D unclear. Germline V gene lookup returns CDR1 MDHEN and CDR2 SYDVKM. The ends were cut back, 8 bases at V and 8 bases at J, with 15 bases in the middle. CDR3 length: 12 amino acids. CDR3 region: CASLRLEGGYTF. The CDR3 DNA is TGTGCCAGCCTCAGGCTGGAAGGCGGCTACACCTTC.

CDR3 bases: TGTGCCAGCAGTGGAGGGGGCAGCTCCTATAATTCACCCCTCCACTTT. It translates to CASSGGGSSYNSPLHF. The chain couples TRBV2 to TRBJ1-6; TRBD1 aligns across 7 bases. CDR1 SNHLY and CDR2 FYNNEI come from the germline V gene. The J segment lost 0 bases and the V segment lost 4 bases, leaving 3 bases of the junction unmatched. The CDR3 runs 16 residues.

The chain has TRBV18 and TRBJ2-2; D remains ambiguous. V was shortened by 6 bases and J by 2 bases, with 13 bases between the two germline ends. The CDR3 runs 15 residues. Per germline, CDR1 KGHSH and CDR2 LQKENI. This chain's CDR3 is CASSLYLQNTGELFF. The DNA of the CDR3 is TGTGCCAGCTCCCTCTATCTGCAAAACACCGGGGAGCTGTTTTTT.

The genes are TRBV5-1 and TRBJ1-5; 7 nucleotides agree with TRBD1. Trimming at V came to 0 bases and at J to 4 bases, leaving 1 base not matched to a gene. The CDR3 spans 14 residues. Per the germline V gene, CDR1 is SGHRS and CDR2 is YFSETQ. The CDR3 region is CASSLGGQNQPQHF. In DNA form, the CDR3 reads TGCGCCAGCAGCTTGGGGGGACAGAATCAGCCCCAGCATTTT. The whole variable domain, filled in from reference TRBV5-1 and TRBJ1-5, reads KAGVTQTPRYLIKTRGQQVTLSCSPISGHRSVSWYQQTPGQGLQFLFEYFSETQRNKGNFPGRFSGRQFSNSRSEMNVSTLELGDSALYLCASSLGGQNQPQHFGDGTRLSIL.

The chain recombines TRBV2 with TRBJ2-5; a possible D gene is TRBD2 (5 bases). V gave up 7 bases and J gave up 4 bases, with 13 bases separating them. Per germline, CDR1 SNHLY and CDR2 FYNNEI. The CDR3 loop spans 13 amino acids. The CDR3 loop is CASISRGRETQYF. The CDR3 DNA reads TGTGCCAGCATTTCTCGGGGTCGAGAGACCCAGTACTTC.